The rows below give T cell receptor beta chains drawn from one sample of a study of regulatory T cells in long-lasting Graves disease. TCRdb redid the calling of the multiplex PCR reads with MiXCR, one entry per CDR3 protein. The sample consists of 700,000 or so distinct CDR3 sequences, around 30% of them appearing once. Sequenced material: peripheral blood mononuclear cells (PBMCs), taken when the disease was refractory, from a patient treated with antithyroid drugs. These receptors originate from a female donor with Graves disease. Both conserved end residues are part of each CDR3. The D gene is left open where the match is weak. Size tells how often a clone was seen (once, few, many) or the class of an expanded clone, and some rows leave it out.

V gene: TRBV20-1; clone size: few; D gene: NA; J gene: TRBJ1-5; CDR3 protein: CSAVQEGQPQHF; CDR3 DNA: TGCAGTGCTGTGCAGGAAGGTCAGCCCCAGCATTTT
V gene: TRBV5-6; clone size: NA; D gene: NA; J gene: TRBJ1-4; CDR3 protein: CASSFGPLGEKLFF; CDR3 DNA: TGTGCCAGCAGCTTTGGGCCTTTGGGTGAAAAACTGTTTTTT
V gene: TRBV10-3; clone size: few; D gene: NA; J gene: TRBJ2-7; CDR3 protein: CASAAGAHEQYF; CDR3 DNA: TGTGCCTCCGCGGCGGGGGCCCACGAGCAGTACTTC
V gene: TRBV7-9; clone size: few; D gene: NA; J gene: TRBJ1-4; CDR3 protein: CASSFVIARDEKLFF; CDR3 DNA: TGTGCCAGCAGCTTTGTGATAGCACGGGATGAAAAACTGTTTTTT
V gene: TRBV30; clone size: NA; D gene: NA; J gene: TRBJ1-1; CDR3 protein: CAWSVTGINTEAFF; CDR3 DNA: TGTGCCTGGAGTGTAACAGGGATTAACACTGAAGCTTTCTTT
V gene: TRBV30; clone size: few; D gene: NA; J gene: TRBJ1-6; CDR3 protein: CAWSVGNPGQKTSPLHF; CDR3 DNA: TGTGCCTGGAGTGTAGGCAACCCAGGACAGAAAACTTCACCCCTCCACTTT
V gene: TRBV6-4; clone size: few; D gene: TRBD2; J gene: TRBJ2-5; CDR3 protein: CASSEAPLAGVGQETQYF; CDR3 DNA: TGTGCCAGCAGTGAAGCCCCCTTAGCGGGAGTCGGCCAAGAGACCCAGTACTTC
V gene: TRBV28; clone size: few; D gene: NA; J gene: TRBJ1-1; CDR3 protein: CASSYSGLGEGGTEAFF; CDR3 DNA: TGTGCCAGCAGTTACTCGGGCCTAGGGGAGGGAGGCACTGAAGCTTTCTTT
V gene: TRBV12-3/TRBV12-4; clone size: NA; D gene: NA; J gene: TRBJ1-1; CDR3 protein: CASRVEGGGPAFF; CDR3 DNA: TGTGCCAGCAGGGTGGAGGGGGGAGGTCCTGCTTTCTTT
V gene: TRBV7-9; clone size: NA; D gene: TRBD1; J gene: TRBJ2-3; CDR3 protein: CASSLVGTVSTDTQYF; CDR3 DNA: TGTGCCAGCAGCTTAGTCGGGACAGTGAGCACAGATACGCAGTATTTT
V gene: TRBV7-9; clone size: NA; D gene: NA; J gene: TRBJ1-6; CDR3 protein: CASSFFDRNNSPLHF; CDR3 DNA: TGTGCCAGCAGCTTCTTTGACAGGAATAATTCACCCCTCCACTTT
V gene: TRBV3-1; clone size: few; D gene: NA; J gene: TRBJ2-5; CDR3 protein: CASSMSSGRETQYF; CDR3 DNA: TGTGCCAGCAGCATGAGCTCGGGCAGGGAGACCCAGTACTTC
V gene: TRBV9; clone size: NA; D gene: TRBD1; J gene: TRBJ1-2; CDR3 protein: CASSVAGGPGQGSGYTF; CDR3 DNA: TGTGCCAGCAGCGTAGCGGGTGGACCGGGACAGGGATCTGGCTACACCTTC
V gene: TRBV28; clone size: many; D gene: TRBD1; J gene: TRBJ1-2; CDR3 protein: CASAGGGNYGYTF; CDR3 DNA: TGTGCCAGCGCAGGGGGGGGAAACTATGGCTACACCTTC
V gene: TRBV2; clone size: few; D gene: NA; J gene: TRBJ1-5; CDR3 protein: CASSRGGFGNQPQHF; CDR3 DNA: TGTGCCAGCAGCCGCGGGGGCTTTGGCAATCAGCCCCAGCATTTT
V gene: TRBV7-9; clone size: NA; D gene: NA; J gene: TRBJ1-2; CDR3 protein: CASSLSRSQIYYGYTF; CDR3 DNA: TGTGCCAGCAGCTTATCCAGGTCCCAAATATACTATGGCTACACCTTC
V gene: TRBV11-2; clone size: NA; D gene: NA; J gene: TRBJ1-1; CDR3 protein: CASRVEGTYGNTEAFF; CDR3 DNA: TGTGCCAGCAGGGTAGAGGGGACATACGGGAACACTGAAGCTTTCTTT
V gene: TRBV6-1; clone size: NA; D gene: NA; J gene: TRBJ1-1; CDR3 protein: CASREYRNTEAFF; CDR3 DNA: TGTGCCAGCAGAGAGTATAGGAACACTGAAGCTTTCTTT
V gene: TRBV11-2; clone size: many; D gene: TRBD1; J gene: TRBJ1-4; CDR3 protein: CARMGQGNEKLFF; CDR3 DNA: TGTGCCAGGATGGGACAGGGTAATGAAAAACTGTTTTTT
V gene: TRBV6-1; clone size: NA; D gene: NA; J gene: TRBJ2-7; CDR3 protein: CASGSRYEQYF; CDR3 DNA: TGTGCCAGCGGCAGCCGCTACGAGCAGTACTTC
V gene: TRBV3-1; clone size: NA; D gene: NA; J gene: TRBJ1-5; CDR3 protein: CASSQFPNQPQHF; CDR3 DNA: TGTGCCAGCAGCCAGTTTCCCAATCAGCCCCAGCATTTT
V gene: TRBV4-2; clone size: NA; D gene: NA; J gene: TRBJ1-5; CDR3 protein: CASSQICPGGPQHF; CDR3 DNA: TGTGCCAGCAGCCAAATATGCCCCGGGGGGCCCCAGCATTTT
V gene: TRBV10-2; clone size: many; D gene: TRBD2; J gene: TRBJ2-1; CDR3 protein: CASSPGTSVYNEQFF; CDR3 DNA: TGCGCCAGCTCCCCCGGGACTAGTGTTTACAATGAGCAGTTCTTC
V gene: TRBV6-2/TRBV6-3; clone size: NA; D gene: TRBD1; J gene: TRBJ2-5; CDR3 protein: CASSYSSRGQETQYF; CDR3 DNA: TGTGCCAGCAGTTACTCGAGCAGGGGGCAAGAGACCCAGTACTTC
V gene: TRBV12-3/TRBV12-4; clone size: NA; D gene: NA; J gene: TRBJ1-5; CDR3 protein: CASSKRTVENQPQHF; CDR3 DNA: TGTGCCAGCAGTAAGCGGACAGTCGAGAATCAGCCCCAGCATTTT
V gene: TRBV5-1; clone size: NA; D gene: TRBD1; J gene: TRBJ1-1; CDR3 protein: CASSLFFVGRGPEAFF; CDR3 DNA: TGCGCCAGCAGCTTGTTCTTCGTCGGCAGGGGGCCTGAAGCTTTCTTT
V gene: TRBV11-2; clone size: many; D gene: TRBD2; J gene: TRBJ2-7; CDR3 protein: CASTTRRGRGGTSGHEQYF; CDR3 DNA: TGTGCCAGCACCACGCGGAGGGGCCGAGGGGGGACTAGCGGCCACGAGCAGTACTTC
V gene: TRBV19; clone size: NA; D gene: TRBD1; J gene: TRBJ2-5; CDR3 protein: CATSQDRVIRQETQHF; CDR3 DNA: TGTGCCACCTCGCAGGACAGGGTGATCCGGCAAGAGACCCAGCACTTC
V gene: TRBV6-2/TRBV6-3; clone size: NA; D gene: NA; J gene: TRBJ2-2; CDR3 protein: CASSEARSTGELFF; CDR3 DNA: TGTGCCAGCAGTGAAGCGAGGAGTACCGGGGAGCTGTTTTTT
V gene: TRBV7-9; clone size: once; D gene: NA; J gene: TRBJ1-1; CDR3 protein: CASSWMVGMNTEAFF; CDR3 DNA: TGTGCCAGCAGCTGGATGGTGGGGATGAACACTGAAGCTTTCTTT
V gene: TRBV12-3/TRBV12-4; clone size: few; D gene: NA; J gene: TRBJ1-5; CDR3 protein: CASSARGLSNQPQHF; CDR3 DNA: TGTGCCAGCAGTGCCCGGGGGTTGAGCAATCAGCCCCAGCATTTT
V gene: TRBV6-1; clone size: NA; D gene: NA; J gene: TRBJ1-5; CDR3 protein: CASSLGVYNQPQHF; CDR3 DNA: TGTGCCAGCAGTCTCGGGGTTTACAATCAGCCCCAGCATTTT
V gene: TRBV7-2; clone size: NA; D gene: NA; J gene: TRBJ1-1; CDR3 protein: CASSYLRGGTEAFF; CDR3 DNA: TGTGCCAGCAGCTATCTACGAGGAGGCACTGAAGCTTTCTTT
V gene: TRBV5-4; clone size: NA; D gene: NA; J gene: TRBJ2-1; CDR3 protein: CASSRTSSYNEQFF; CDR3 DNA: TGTGCCAGCAGCCGGACATCCTCCTACAATGAGCAGTTCTTC
V gene: TRBV6-5; clone size: few; D gene: NA; J gene: TRBJ1-5; CDR3 protein: CASSYLTGFYSNQPQHF; CDR3 DNA: TGTGCCAGCAGTTACCTCACCGGTTTTTATAGCAATCAGCCCCAGCATTTT
V gene: TRBV10-3; clone size: NA; D gene: NA; J gene: TRBJ1-1; CDR3 protein: CAISQEGPRDTEAFF; CDR3 DNA: TGTGCCATCAGCCAAGAAGGCCCTCGGGACACTGAAGCTTTCTTT
V gene: TRBV28; clone size: many; D gene: NA; J gene: TRBJ1-1; CDR3 protein: CASSPSGYGTEAFF; CDR3 DNA: TGTGCCAGCAGTCCGTCGGGGTACGGCACTGAAGCTTTCTTT
V gene: TRBV19; clone size: few; D gene: TRBD1; J gene: TRBJ1-1; CDR3 protein: CASKALGQGAVTEAFF; CDR3 DNA: TGTGCCAGTAAGGCCCTGGGGCAGGGGGCCGTCACTGAAGCTTTCTTT
V gene: TRBV24-1; clone size: NA; D gene: TRBD2; J gene: TRBJ2-5; CDR3 protein: CATSDTGGPEGETQYF; CDR3 DNA: TGTGCCACCAGTGATACGGGAGGGCCGGAGGGAGAGACCCAGTACTTC
V gene: TRBV20-1; clone size: NA; D gene: TRBD1; J gene: TRBJ1-5; CDR3 protein: CSAMTGISNQPQHF; CDR3 DNA: TGCAGTGCCATGACAGGGATCTCCAATCAGCCCCAGCATTTT
V gene: TRBV6-1; clone size: few; D gene: TRBD1; J gene: TRBJ1-5; CDR3 protein: CASSRGQGIHQPQHF; CDR3 DNA: TGTGCCAGCAGCCGGGGACAGGGGATCCATCAGCCCCAGCATTTT
V gene: TRBV28; clone size: many; D gene: NA; J gene: TRBJ1-5; CDR3 protein: CASSFVRHQPQHF; CDR3 DNA: TGTGCCAGCAGTTTTGTAAGGCATCAGCCCCAGCATTTT
V gene: TRBV6-1; clone size: few; D gene: NA; J gene: TRBJ2-5; CDR3 protein: CASSVTGQETQYF; CDR3 DNA: TGTGCCAGCAGTGTTACAGGGCAAGAGACCCAGTACTTC
V gene: TRBV6-1; clone size: once; D gene: NA; J gene: TRBJ1-1; CDR3 protein: CASSEERMGTSNTEAFF; CDR3 DNA: TGTGCCAGCAGTGAAGAGAGGATGGGGACATCGAACACTGAAGCTTTCTTT
V gene: TRBV28; clone size: many; D gene: NA; J gene: TRBJ1-2; CDR3 protein: CASSLEVGRGVYGYTF; CDR3 DNA: TGTGCCAGCAGTTTAGAAGTCGGCAGGGGTGTCTATGGCTACACCTTC
V gene: TRBV20-1; clone size: NA; D gene: TRBD1; J gene: TRBJ1-1; CDR3 protein: CSARQGHTEAFF; CDR3 DNA: TGCAGTGCAAGACAGGGCCACACTGAAGCTTTCTTT
V gene: TRBV20-1; clone size: medium-sized; D gene: TRBD1; J gene: TRBJ1-2; CDR3 protein: CSGDTGTGEVGYTF; CDR3 DNA: TGCAGTGGAGATACCGGGACAGGGGAGGTTGGCTACACCTTC